This T cell receptor beta chain was recorded in a study of cytomegalovirus exposure and HLA in healthy donors (dated by TCRdb to between 2016 and 2019). Study-wide context: According to a later analysis, one platform produced both the roughly 120 validation repertoires and the 666 repertoires of the first cohort. The study was designed to test whether signatures of past pathogen exposure could be identified by cataloging public T cell receptors. Besides the first cohort of approximately 710 subjects, a separate validation cohort made up of about 120 different subjects was used. To predict cytomegalovirus infection status, the study brought together high-throughput TCR immunosequencing, statistical association of individual TCRs with disease status, and machine learning. Study-wide conclusions, independent of this receptor: The authors suggested that the approach could potentially be extended to other disease states and immunological phenotypes. Three of the identified cytomegalovirus-associated TCR beta chains were confirmed in vitro to be specific for cytomegalovirus antigens. In a later analysis, TCRs clustered in the first cohort were found to also tend to co-occur in the approximately 120 validation repertoires, with 85% to 95% of cluster scores above 0. Most TCR sequences were observed very rarely across donors, whereas some public TCRs were present in many individuals. Cytomegalovirus status was reported to be diagnosed by the classifier with high specificity and sensitivity in both the original and validation cohorts. A later analysis had no HLA typing for the validation cohort, so co-occurrence there was scored across all 130 or so repertoires. The study gave a list of about 160 TCR beta chains associated with cytomegalovirus.

Donors formed part of the validation cohort, which comprised over a hundred subjects and was distinct from the first cohort of 550 to 850 subjects. Turning to this clone: It has no known antigen specificity. No per-base quality is available; no much larger clone lies one base away.

V loses 3 bases, J loses 1 base, and the germline ends lie 9 bases apart. The germline V gene supplies CDR1 KGHSH and CDR2 LQKENI. Counted from cysteine to phenylalanine, this CDR3 has 14 amino acids. Only CDR3 DNA remains: 42 bases, in frame from the first base. Libraries were prepared through the immunoSEQ multiplex PCR assay. As for how the authors treated the data: A statistical classification framework was built for diagnosing cytomegalovirus status from the catalog of TCR beta chain sequences. TCRdb's version of the immuneACCESS table is confined to in-frame rearrangements and falls short of the full clone set. An unresolved V gene accounts for under half of the shortfall where checked; the remainder is of unknown origin. The V and J calls and clone size were taken over from that table, and D and trimming were inferred from the DNA. The sample table lists about 180,000 clones, around nine tenths of them with a count of one. The ten largest clones take up roughly 1.4% of the sample.

Sequencing was carried out using PBMCs. The sequence derives from a woman aged 25 to 39 in good health and CMV-seronegative. The rearrangement combines TRBV18 with TRBJ2-5, with a tentative D gene TRBD1 over 5 matching bases. The CDR3 loop reads CASSPATVQETQYF. The nucleotide sequence is given as TGTGCCAGCTCACCCGCGACAGTCCAAGAGACCCAGTACTTC.